This TCR beta chain came from a study of T cell responses to AZD1222 COVID-19 vaccine. General study findings and limits: Baseline serostatus was positive in only six AZD1222 recipients. Without day 14 samples, only post-peak T cell repertoires were studied. The sample set comprised mostly white British donors with more females, and clonal diversity was possibly underestimated.

As concerns this clone: Its antigen is not known.

Measured with immunoSEQ multiplex PCR; TCRdb has only the in-frame clones, and not every one. This table holds 85,000 to 130,000 clones, 85% to 90% found once. The germline CDR1 and CDR2 sequences are KGHSH and LQKENI. The junction had 10 bases not matched to a gene; V was cut back by 2 bases and J by 3 bases. There are 17 residues in the CDR3. The clonotype was recovered from an adult in good health. This specimen was peripheral blood, taken on day 0 of AZD1222 vaccination. The chain recombines TRBV18 with TRBJ2-7; 10 nucleotides line up with TRBD1. Here the CDR3 DNA reads TGTGCCAGCTCACCAAGCGCGACAGGGGGCTCCTTCTACGAGCAGTACTTC. Translation: CASSPSATGGSFYEQYF.